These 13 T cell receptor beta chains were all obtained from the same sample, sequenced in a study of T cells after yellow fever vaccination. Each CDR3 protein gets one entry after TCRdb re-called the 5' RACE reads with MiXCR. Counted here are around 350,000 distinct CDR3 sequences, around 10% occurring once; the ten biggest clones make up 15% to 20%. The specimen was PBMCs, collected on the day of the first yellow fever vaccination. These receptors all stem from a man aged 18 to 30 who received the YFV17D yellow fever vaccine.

For the CDR3, the DNA is TGCAGTGCTAGAGATCCTTGGCGGGGGGGGAATGAGCAGTTCTTC. As protein: CSARDPWRGGNEQFF. The chain employs TRBV20-1 and TRBJ2-1; 9 bases are a match to TRBD2. The CDR3 spans 15 residues. The germline V gene has CDR1 DFQATT and CDR2 SNEGSKA (reference sequence). The V segment lost 0 bases and the J segment 7 bases; nucleotides outside the gene matches: 7.

The CDR3 loop is CASTPGQGMNEQYV. In DNA form, the CDR3 reads TGTGCCAGCACACCGGGACAGGGGATGAACGAGCAGTACGTC. The chain recombines TRBV6-1 with TRBJ2-7; 10 bases are shared with TRBD1. This CDR3 contains 14 residues. The ends lost 7 bases at V and 5 bases at J; junction bases unmatched: 8. Germline V gene data show CDR1 as MNHNS and CDR2 as SASEGT.

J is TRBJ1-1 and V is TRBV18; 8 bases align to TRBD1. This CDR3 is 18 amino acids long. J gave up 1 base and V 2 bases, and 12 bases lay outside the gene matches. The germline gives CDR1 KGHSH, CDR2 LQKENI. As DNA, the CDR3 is TGTGCCAGCTCACCAAGAGGGACAGGTAAACCCAAGAACACTGAAGCTTTCTTT. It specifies CASSPRGTGKPKNTEAFF.

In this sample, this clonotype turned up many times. CDR3 bases: TGCGCCAGCAGCCAAGACAGTGGTGGGGCCGGGGAGCTGTTTTTT. Protein sequence: CASSQDSGGAGELFF. V is TRBV4-1 and J is TRBJ2-2; D call uncertain. The CDR3 loop spans 15 amino acids. Trimming cost V 0 bases and J 6 bases, with 11 bases left between them. In germline, CDR1 is MGHRA, CDR2 YSYEKL.

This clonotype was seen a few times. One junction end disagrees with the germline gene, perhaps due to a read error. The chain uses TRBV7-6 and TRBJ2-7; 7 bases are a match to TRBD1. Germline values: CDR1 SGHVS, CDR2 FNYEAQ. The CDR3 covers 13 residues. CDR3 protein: CASSSHSADRLNF. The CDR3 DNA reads TGTGCCAGCAGCTCCCATTCGGCGGACAGGTTGAACTTC.

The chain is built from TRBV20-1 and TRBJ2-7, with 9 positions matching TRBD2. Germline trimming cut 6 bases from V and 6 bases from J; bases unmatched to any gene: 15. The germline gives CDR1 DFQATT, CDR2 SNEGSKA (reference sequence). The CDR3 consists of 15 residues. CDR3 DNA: TGCAGTGCCCCCTTGGCGGGGGGGCTCGTAGGCGAGCAGTACTTC. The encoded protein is CSAPLAGGLVGEQYF.

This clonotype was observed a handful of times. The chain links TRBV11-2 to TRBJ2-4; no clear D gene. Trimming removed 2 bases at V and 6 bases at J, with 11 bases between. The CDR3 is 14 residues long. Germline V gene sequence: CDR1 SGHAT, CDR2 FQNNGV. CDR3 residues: CASSLPLGLNIQYF. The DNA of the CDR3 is TGTGCCAGCAGCTTACCATTAGGGCTAAACATTCAGTACTTC.

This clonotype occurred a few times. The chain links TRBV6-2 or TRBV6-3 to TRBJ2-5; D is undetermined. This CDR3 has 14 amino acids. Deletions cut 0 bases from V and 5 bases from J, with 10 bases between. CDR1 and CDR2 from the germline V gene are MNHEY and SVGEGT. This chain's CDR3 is CASSYSTQRETQYF. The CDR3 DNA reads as TGTGCCAGCAGTTACTCGACTCAAAGGGAGACCCAGTACTTC.

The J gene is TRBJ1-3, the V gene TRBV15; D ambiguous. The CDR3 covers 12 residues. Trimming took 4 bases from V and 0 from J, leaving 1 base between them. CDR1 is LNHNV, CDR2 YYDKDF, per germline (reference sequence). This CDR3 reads CATSISGNTIYF. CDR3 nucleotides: TGTGCCACCAGCATCTCTGGAAACACCATATATTTT.

CDR3 bases: TGTGCCAGCAGCTTACCCCCGGAAGGAGTTAACACCGGGGAGCTGTTTTTT. Protein product: CASSLPPEGVNTGELFF. This chain connects TRBV7-2 to TRBJ2-2; D not resolved. Trimming removed 2 bases from V and 2 bases from J, with 15 bases in between. Germline CDR1 is SGHTA and CDR2 is FQGNSA. The CDR3 runs 17 residues.

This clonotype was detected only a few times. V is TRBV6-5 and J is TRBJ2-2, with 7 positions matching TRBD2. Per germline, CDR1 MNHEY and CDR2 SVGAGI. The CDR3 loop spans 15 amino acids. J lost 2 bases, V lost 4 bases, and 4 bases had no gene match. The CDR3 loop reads CASSSGTINTGELFF. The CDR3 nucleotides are TGTGCCAGCAGTTCCGGGACTATAAACACCGGGGAGCTGTTTTTT.

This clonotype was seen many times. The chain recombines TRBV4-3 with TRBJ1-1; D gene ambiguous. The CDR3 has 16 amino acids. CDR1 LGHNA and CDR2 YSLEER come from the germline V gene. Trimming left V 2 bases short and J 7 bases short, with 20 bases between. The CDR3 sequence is CASSQKGFGQAYEAFF. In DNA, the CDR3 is TGCGCCAGCAGCCAAAAAGGTTTCGGGCAGGCCTATGAAGCTTTCTTT.

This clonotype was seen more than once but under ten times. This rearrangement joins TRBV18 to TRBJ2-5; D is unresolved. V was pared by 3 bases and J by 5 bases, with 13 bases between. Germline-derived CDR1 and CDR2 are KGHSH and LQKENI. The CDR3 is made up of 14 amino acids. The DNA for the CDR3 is TGTGCCAGCTCACCCCCAGGAGCGATGGAGACCCAGTACTTC. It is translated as CASSPPGAMETQYF.